This T cell receptor (beta chain) was sequenced in a study of cytomegalovirus exposure and HLA in healthy donors. This CDR3 has 14 amino acids. V dropped 4 bases and J dropped 8; count of bases not matched to a gene: 8. Germline lookup yields CDR1 SGHRS and CDR2 YFSETQ. Findings of the study overall: Many donors shared some public TCRs, even though most TCR sequences were rare. Through in vitro validation, three CMV-associated chains were shown to be specific for CMV antigens. Cytomegalovirus-associated TCR beta chains were listed, numbering 164.

The donors were members of the roughly 130-subject validation cohort (separate from the approximately 670-subject first cohort). Data came from immunoSEQ multiplex PCR; TCRdb stores just in-frame clones and leaves some out. This table holds roughly 70,000 clones, about 87% found once. On this clone itself: Antigen unknown.

The specimen was PBMCs. The chain is built from TRBV5-1 and TRBJ2-4; TRBD2 agrees at 8 bases. The receptor was derived from a woman aged 18-35 years in good health and CMV-seropositive. This CDR3 reads CASSTGGRIDIQYF. The CDR3 nucleotides read TGCGCCAGCAGCACGGGGGGGCGTATAGACATTCAGTACTTC.